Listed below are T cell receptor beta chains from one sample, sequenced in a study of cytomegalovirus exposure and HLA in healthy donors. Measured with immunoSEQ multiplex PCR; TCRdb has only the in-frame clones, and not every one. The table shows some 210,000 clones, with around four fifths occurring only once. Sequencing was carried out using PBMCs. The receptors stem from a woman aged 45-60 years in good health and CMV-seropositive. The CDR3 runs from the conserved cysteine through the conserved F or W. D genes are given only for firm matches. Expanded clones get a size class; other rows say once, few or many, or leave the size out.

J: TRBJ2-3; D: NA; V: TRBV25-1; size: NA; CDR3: CASSESGIITDTQYF; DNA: TGTGCCAGCAGTGAATCGGGGATAATAACAGATACGCAGTATTTT
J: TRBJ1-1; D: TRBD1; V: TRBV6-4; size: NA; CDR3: CASSQDRDNTEAFF; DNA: TGTGCCAGCAGCCAGGACAGGGACAACACTGAAGCTTTCTTT
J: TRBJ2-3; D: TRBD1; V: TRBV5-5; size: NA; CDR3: CASSLAGQLLDTQYF; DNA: TGTGCCAGCAGCTTGGCGGGACAGCTCTTAGATACGCAGTATTTT
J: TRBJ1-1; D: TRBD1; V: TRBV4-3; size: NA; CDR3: CASSQDIGTGGTEAFF; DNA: TGCGCCAGCAGCCAAGATATAGGGACAGGGGGCACTGAAGCTTTCTTT
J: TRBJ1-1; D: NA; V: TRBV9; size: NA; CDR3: CASSPPGGRSGTEAFF; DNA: TGTGCCAGCAGCCCGCCGGGGGGCAGGTCGGGCACTGAAGCTTTCTTT
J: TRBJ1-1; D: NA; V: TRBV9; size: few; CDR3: CASSVVRDTEAFF; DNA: TGTGCCAGCAGCGTAGTCAGGGACACTGAAGCTTTCTTT
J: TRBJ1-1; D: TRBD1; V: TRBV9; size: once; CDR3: CASSPRGYRGEAFF; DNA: TGTGCCAGCAGCCCAAGGGGTTACAGGGGTGAAGCTTTCTTT
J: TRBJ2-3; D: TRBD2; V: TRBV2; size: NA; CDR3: CASRAGLAGPGGTQYF; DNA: TGTGCCAGCAGGGCGGGACTAGCGGGGCCCGGTGGTACGCAGTATTTT
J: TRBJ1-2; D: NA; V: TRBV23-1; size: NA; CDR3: CASSQREWYRGYTF; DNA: TGCGCCAGCAGTCAAAGGGAGTGGTATCGAGGCTACACCTTC
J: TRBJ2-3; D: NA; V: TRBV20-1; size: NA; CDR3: CSASGKDTQYF; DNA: TGCAGTGCTAGCGGGAAAGATACGCAGTATTTT
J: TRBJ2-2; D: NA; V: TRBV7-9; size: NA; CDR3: CSSSKRGIGRTGELFF; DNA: TGTTCCAGCAGCAAGAGAGGGATTGGCCGCACCGGGGAGCTGTTTTTT
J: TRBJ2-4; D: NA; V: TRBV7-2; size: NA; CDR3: CASSSTKNIQYF; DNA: TGTGCCAGCAGCTCCACCAAAAACATTCAGTACTTC
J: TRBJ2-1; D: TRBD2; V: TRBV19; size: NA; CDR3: CASSGGGYNEQFF; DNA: TGTGCCAGTAGCGGGGGGGGTTACAATGAGCAGTTCTTC
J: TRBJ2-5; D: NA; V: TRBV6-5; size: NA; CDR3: CASSYSAGQETQYF; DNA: TGTGCCAGCAGTTACTCGGCGGGCCAAGAGACCCAGTACTTC
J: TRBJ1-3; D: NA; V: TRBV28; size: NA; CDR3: CASSKTPALSGNTIYF; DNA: TGTGCCAGCAGCAAAACTCCCGCACTCTCTGGAAACACCATATATTTT
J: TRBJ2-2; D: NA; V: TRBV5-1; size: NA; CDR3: CASSLGGRNTGELFF; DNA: TGCGCCAGCAGCTTGGGGGGGCGCAACACCGGGGAGCTGTTTTTT
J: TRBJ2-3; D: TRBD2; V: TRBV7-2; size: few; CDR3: CASSLTPLAGADTQYF; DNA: TGTGCCAGCAGCCTAACACCCCTAGCGGGGGCGGATACGCAGTATTTT
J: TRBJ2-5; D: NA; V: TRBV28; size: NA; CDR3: CASSSTGSQETQYF; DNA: TGTGCCAGCAGTTCAACAGGGTCCCAAGAGACCCAGTACTTC
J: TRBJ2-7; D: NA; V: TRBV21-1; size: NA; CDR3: CASSKGRLSYEQYF; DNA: TGTGCCAGCAGCAAAGGGCGACTCTCCTACGAGCAGTACTTC
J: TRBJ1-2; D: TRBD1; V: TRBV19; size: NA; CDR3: CASSPPGTGSYGYTF; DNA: TGTGCCAGTAGTCCTCCCGGGACAGGCTCCTATGGCTACACCTTC
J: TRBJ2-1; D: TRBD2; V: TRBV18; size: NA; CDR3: CASSPGTSGNEQFF; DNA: TGTGCCAGCTCACCCGGGACTAGCGGGAATGAGCAGTTCTTC
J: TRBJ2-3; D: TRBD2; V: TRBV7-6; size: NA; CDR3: CASSSPGGRFRPDTQYF; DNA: TGTGCCAGCAGCTCCCCGGGAGGAAGGTTTAGACCAGATACGCAGTATTTT
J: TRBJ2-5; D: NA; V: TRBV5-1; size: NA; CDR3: CASSEQGRETQYF; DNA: TGCGCCAGCAGCGAACAGGGAAGGGAGACCCAGTACTTC
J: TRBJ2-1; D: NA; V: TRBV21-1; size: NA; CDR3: CASSKGTDDNEQFF; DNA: TGTGCCAGCAGCAAAGGGACAGATGACAATGAGCAGTTCTTC
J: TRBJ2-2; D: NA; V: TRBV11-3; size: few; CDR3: CASSLEGGLSGELFF; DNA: TGTGCCAGCAGCTTAGAGGGGGGTTTATCCGGGGAGCTGTTTTTT
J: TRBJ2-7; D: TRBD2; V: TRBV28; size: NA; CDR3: CASSTPVWSLAGGPHEQYF; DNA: TGTGCCAGCAGTACACCTGTATGGAGTCTAGCGGGGGGGCCCCACGAGCAGTACTTC
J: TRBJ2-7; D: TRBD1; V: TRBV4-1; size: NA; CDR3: CASSQGTGQGFPFPYEQYF; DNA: TGCGCCAGCAGCCAAGGTACGGGACAGGGGTTTCCTTTTCCCTACGAGCAGTACTTC
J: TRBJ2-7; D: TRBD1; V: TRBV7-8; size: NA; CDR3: CASSSNRDRGRYEQYF; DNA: TGTGCCAGCAGCTCGAACCGGGACAGGGGGCGCTACGAGCAGTACTTC
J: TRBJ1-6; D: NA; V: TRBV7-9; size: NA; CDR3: CASSTRGGVPSPLHF; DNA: TGTGCCAGCAGCACCCGGGGTGGGGTCCCTTCACCCCTCCACTTT